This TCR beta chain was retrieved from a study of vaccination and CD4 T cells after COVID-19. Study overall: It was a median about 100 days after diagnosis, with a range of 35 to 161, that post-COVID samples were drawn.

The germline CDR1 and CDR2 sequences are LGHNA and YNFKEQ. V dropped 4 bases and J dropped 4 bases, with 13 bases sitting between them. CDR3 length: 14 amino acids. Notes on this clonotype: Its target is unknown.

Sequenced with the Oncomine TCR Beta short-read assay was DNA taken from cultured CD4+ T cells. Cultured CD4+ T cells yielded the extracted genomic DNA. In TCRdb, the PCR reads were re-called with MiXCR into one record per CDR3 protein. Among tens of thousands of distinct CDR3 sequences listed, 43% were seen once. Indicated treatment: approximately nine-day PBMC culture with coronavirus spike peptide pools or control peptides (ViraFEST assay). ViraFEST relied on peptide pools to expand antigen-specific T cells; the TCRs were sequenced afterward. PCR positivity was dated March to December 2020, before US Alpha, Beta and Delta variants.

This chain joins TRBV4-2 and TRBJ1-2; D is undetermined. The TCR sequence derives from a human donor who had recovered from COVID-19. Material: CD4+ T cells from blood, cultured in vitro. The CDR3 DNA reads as TGTGCCAGCAGCCCGGACGGAAATCTCTATGGCTACACCTTC. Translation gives CASSPDGNLYGYTF.